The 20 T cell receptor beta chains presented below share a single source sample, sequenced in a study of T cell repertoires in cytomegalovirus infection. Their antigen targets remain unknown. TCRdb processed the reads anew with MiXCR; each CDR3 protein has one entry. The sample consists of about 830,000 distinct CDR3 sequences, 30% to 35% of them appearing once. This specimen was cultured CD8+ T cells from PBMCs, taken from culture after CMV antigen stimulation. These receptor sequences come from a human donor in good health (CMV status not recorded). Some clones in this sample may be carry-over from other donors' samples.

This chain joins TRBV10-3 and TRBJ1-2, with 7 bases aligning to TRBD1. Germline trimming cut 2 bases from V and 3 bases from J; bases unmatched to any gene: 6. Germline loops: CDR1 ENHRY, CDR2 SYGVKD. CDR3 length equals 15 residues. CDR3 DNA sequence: TGTGCCATCAGTGAGCCCGACAGGGACGACTATGGCTACACCTTC. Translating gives CAISEPDRDDYGYTF.

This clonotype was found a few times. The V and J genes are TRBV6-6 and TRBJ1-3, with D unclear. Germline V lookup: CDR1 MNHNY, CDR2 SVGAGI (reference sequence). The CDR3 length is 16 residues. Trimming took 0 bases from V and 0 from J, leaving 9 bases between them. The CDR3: CASSYSVPSSGNTIYF. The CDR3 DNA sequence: TGTGCCAGCAGTTACTCGGTGCCGAGCTCTGGAAACACCATATATTTT.

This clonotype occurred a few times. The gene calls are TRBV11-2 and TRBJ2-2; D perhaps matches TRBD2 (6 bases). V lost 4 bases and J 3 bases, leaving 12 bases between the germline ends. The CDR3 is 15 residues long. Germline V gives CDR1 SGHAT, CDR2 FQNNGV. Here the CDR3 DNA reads TGTGCCAGCAGCTCTACCGGGGACTACACCGGGGAGCTGTTTTTT. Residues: CASSSTGDYTGELFF.

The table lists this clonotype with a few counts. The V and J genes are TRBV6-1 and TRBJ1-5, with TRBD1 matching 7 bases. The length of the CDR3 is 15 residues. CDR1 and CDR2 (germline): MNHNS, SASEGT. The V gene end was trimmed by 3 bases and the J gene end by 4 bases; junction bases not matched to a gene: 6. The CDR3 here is CASSDHRGTNQPQHF. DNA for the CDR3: TGTGCCAGCAGTGATCACAGGGGAACGAATCAGCCCCAGCATTTT.

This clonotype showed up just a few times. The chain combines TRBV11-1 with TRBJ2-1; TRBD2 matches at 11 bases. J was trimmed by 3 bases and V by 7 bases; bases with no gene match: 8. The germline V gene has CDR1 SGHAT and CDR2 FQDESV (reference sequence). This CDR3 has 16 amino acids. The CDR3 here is CASTKKTSGSYNEQFF. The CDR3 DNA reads TGTGCCAGCACCAAAAAAACTAGCGGGAGCTACAATGAGCAGTTCTTC.

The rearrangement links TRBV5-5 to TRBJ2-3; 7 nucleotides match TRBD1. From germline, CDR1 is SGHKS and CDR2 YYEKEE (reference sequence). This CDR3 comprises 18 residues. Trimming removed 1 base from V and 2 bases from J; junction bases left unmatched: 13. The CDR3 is CASSLLNDGTAFTDTQYF. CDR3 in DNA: TGTGCCAGCAGCTTGTTAAACGACGGGACAGCTTTCACAGATACGCAGTATTTT.

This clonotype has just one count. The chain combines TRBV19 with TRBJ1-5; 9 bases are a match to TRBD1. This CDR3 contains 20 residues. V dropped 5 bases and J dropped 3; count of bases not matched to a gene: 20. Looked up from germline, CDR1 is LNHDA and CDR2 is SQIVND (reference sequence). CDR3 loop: CASSVSWDRDEWDLNQPQHF. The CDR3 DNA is TGTGCCAGTAGTGTATCTTGGGACAGGGATGAATGGGACCTCAATCAGCCCCAGCATTTT.

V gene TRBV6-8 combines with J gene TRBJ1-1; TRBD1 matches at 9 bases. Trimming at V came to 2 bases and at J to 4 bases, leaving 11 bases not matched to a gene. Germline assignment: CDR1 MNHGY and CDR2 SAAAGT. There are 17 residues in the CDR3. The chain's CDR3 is CASSYLTGGNLLTEAFF. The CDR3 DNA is TGTGCCAGCAGTTACCTGACAGGGGGGAATCTCCTCACTGAAGCTTTCTTT.

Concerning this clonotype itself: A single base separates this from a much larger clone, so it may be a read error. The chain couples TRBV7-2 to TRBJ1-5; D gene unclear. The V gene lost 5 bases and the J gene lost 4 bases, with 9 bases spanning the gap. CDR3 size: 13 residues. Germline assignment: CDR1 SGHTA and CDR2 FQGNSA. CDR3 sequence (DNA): TGTGCCAGCAGCACACACCTGAATCAGCCCCAGCATTTT. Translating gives CASSTHLNQPQHF.

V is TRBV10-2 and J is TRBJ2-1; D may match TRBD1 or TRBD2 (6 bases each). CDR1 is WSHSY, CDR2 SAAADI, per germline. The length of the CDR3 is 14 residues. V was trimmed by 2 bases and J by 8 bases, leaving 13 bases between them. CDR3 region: CASSEGGPLDEQFF. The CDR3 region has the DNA TGCGCCAGCAGTGAGGGGGGGCCGTTGGATGAGCAGTTCTTC.

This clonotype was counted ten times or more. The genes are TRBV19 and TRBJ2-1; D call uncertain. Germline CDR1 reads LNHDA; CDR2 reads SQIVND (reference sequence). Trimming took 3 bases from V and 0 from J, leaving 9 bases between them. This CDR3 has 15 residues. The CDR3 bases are TGTGCCAGTAGTATCGGTTCCAGCTCCTACAATGAGCAGTTCTTC. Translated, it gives CASSIGSSSYNEQFF.

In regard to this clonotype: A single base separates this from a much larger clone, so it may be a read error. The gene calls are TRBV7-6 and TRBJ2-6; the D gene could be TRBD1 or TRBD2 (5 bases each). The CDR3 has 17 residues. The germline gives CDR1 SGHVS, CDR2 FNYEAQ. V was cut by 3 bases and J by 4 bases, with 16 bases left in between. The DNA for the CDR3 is TGTGCCAGCAGCTTGGGGGTTTTTCCCGCCGGGGCCAACGTCCTGACTTTC. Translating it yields CASSLGVFPAGANVLTF.

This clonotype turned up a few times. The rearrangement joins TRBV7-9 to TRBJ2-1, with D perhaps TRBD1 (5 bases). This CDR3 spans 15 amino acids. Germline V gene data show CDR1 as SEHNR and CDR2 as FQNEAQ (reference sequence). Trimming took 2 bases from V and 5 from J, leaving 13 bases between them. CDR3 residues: CASSLSQGGHNEQFF. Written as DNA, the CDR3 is TGTGCCAGCAGCTTATCCCAGGGCGGCCACAATGAGCAGTTCTTC.

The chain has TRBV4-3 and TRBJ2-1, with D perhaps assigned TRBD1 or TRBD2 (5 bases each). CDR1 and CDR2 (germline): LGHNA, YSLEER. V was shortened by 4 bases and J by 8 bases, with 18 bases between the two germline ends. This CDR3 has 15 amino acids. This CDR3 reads CASSRLEEARDEQFF. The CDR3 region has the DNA TGCGCCAGCAGCCGGCTTGAGGAGGCCAGGGATGAGCAGTTCTTC.

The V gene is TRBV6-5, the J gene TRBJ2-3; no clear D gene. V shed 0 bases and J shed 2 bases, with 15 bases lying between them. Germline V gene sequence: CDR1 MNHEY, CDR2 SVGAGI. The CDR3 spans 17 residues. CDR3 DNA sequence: TGTGCCAGCAGTTACTCGATAAACGCGGCTAACACAGATACGCAGTATTTT. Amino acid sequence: CASSYSINAANTDTQYF.

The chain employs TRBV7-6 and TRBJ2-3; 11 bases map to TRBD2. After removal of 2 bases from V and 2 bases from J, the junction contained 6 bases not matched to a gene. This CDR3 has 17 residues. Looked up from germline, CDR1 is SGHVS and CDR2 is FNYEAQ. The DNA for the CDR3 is TGTGCCAGCAGCTTAAATATAGCGGGGGGGGACACAGATACGCAGTATTTT. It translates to CASSLNIAGGDTDTQYF.

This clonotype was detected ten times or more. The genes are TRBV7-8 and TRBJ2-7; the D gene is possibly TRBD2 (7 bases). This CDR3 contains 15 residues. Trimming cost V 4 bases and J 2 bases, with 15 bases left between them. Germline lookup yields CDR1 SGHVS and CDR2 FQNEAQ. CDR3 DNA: TGTGCCAGCAGCTCCGGGGGGCAGTTTACCTACGAGCAGTACGTC. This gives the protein CASSSGGQFTYEQYV.

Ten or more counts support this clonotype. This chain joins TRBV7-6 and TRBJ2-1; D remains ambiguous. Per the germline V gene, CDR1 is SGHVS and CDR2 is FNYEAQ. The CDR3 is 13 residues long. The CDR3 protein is CATSRSSYNEQFF. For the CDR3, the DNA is TGTGCTACGTCGAGGTCCTCCTACAATGAGCAGTTCTTC.

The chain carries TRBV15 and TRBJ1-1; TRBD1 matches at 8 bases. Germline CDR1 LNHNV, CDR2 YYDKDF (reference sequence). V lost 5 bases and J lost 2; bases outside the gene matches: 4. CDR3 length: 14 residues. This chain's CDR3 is CATSLDRANTEAFF. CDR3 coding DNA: TGTGCCACCAGCCTGGACAGGGCTAACACTGAAGCTTTCTTT.

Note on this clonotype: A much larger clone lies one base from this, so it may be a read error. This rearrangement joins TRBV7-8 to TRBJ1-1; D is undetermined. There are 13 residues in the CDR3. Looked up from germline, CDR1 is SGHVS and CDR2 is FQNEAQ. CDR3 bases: TGTGCCAACAGCCATTCAGCACCTACGGAAGCTTTCTTT. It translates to CANSHSAPTEAFF.